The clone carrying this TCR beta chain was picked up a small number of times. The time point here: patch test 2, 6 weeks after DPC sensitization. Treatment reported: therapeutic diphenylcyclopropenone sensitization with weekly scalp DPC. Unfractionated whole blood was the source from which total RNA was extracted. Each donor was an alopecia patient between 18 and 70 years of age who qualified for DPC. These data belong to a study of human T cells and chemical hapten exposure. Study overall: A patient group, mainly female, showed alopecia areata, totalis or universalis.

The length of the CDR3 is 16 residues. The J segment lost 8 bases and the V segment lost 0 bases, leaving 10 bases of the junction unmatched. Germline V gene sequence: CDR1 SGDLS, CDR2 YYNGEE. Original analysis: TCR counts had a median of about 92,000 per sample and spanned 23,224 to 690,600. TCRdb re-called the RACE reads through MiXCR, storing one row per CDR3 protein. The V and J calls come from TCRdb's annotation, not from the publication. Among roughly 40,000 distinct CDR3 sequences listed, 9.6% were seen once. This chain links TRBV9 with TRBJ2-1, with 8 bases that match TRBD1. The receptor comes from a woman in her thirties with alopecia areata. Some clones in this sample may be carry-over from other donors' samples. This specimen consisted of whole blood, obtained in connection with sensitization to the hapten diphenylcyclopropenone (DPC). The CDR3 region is CASSVGQGAILDEQFF. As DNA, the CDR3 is TGTGCCAGCAGCGTAGGGCAGGGGGCGATTTTGGATGAGCAGTTCTTC.